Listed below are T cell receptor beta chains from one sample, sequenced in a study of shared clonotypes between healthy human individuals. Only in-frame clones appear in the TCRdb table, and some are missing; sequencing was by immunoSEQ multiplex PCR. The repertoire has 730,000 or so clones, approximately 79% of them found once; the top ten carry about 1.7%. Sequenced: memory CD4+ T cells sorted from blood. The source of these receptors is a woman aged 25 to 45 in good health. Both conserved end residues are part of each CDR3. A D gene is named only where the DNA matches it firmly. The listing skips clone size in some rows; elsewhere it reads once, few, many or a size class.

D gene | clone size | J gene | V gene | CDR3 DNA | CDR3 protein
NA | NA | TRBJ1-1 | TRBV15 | TGTGCCACCAGCAGAGATCTCGGCGGCCCCTTGTATACTGAAGCTTTCTTT | CATSRDLGGPLYTEAFF
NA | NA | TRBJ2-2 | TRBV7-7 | TGTGCCAGCAGCTTAACGACTACTAACACCGGGGAGCTGTTTTTT | CASSLTTTNTGELFF
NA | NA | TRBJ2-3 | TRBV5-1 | TGCGCCAGCAGCTCGGATAGGGTTGAAGATACGCAGTATTTT | CASSSDRVEDTQYF
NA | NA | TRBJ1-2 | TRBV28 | TGTGCCAGCAACTTGGGACATAACTATGGCTACACCTTC | CASNLGHNYGYTF
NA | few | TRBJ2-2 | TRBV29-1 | TGCAGCGTCCCCGGACACGTCCTCACCGGGGAGCTGTTTTTT | CSVPGHVLTGELFF
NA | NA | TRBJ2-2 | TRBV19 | TGTGCCAGTAGTTCAACTAGCAGAGGGGTCGGGGAGCTGTTTTTT | CASSSTSRGVGELFF
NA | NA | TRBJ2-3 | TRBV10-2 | TGCGCCAGCAGTGCGGGCGGGAACACAGATACGCAGTATTTT | CASSAGGNTDTQYF
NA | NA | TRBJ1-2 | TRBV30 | TGTGCCTGGAGTGTAGAGGGTAGGGGCTACACCTTC | CAWSVEGRGYTF
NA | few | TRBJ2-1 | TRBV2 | TGTGCCAGCAGCGTTCTGGACCTATCGAATGAGCAGTTCTTC | CASSVLDLSNEQFF
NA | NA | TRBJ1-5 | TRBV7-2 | TGTGCCAGCAGCTTAGGTTTTGGCAATCAGCCCCAGCATTTT | CASSLGFGNQPQHF
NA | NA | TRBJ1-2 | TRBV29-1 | TGCAGCGTTGAAGATCGGGCAAGGGGGGGATCGGGTGGCTACACCTTC | CSVEDRARGGSGGYTF
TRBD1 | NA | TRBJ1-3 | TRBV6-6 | TGTGCCAGCAGGGGACAGGACAACTCTGGAAACACCATATATTTT | CASRGQDNSGNTIYF
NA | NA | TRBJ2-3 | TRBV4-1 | TGCGCCAGCAGCCAAGAAAACAGAGTAAGCACAGATACGCAGTATTTT | CASSQENRVSTDTQYF
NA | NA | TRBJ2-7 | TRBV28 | TGTGCCAGCAGTTTCTCTCCAGGAGTCGCCCACTACGAGCAGTACTTC | CASSFSPGVAHYEQYF
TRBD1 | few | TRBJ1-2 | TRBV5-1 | TGCGCCAGCAGACATACAGGGGAGGTCGACGGCTACACCTTC | CASRHTGEVDGYTF
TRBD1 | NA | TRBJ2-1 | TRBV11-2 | TGTGCCAGCAGCTTAGATTATGGGACAGGGGGCTACAATGAGCAGTTCTTC | CASSLDYGTGGYNEQFF
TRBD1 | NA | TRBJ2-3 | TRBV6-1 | TGTGCCAGCAGTGGCCGGGACAGGGTGTTGGATACGCAGTATTTT | CASSGRDRVLDTQYF
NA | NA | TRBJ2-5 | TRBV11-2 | TGTGCCAGCACCTCAAGGGAGACCCAGTACTTC | CASTSRETQYF
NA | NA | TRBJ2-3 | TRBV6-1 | TGTGCCACCGAGGAGTCGGGACCCGATACGCAGTATTTT | CATEESGPDTQYF
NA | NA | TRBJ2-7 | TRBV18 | TGTGCCAGCTCCCTTCGCAGCCGGGGGCCCTACGAGCAGTACTTC | CASSLRSRGPYEQYF
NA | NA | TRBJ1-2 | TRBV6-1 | TGTGCCAGCAGTGATAAGGGATGGAATGGCTACACCTTC | CASSDKGWNGYTF
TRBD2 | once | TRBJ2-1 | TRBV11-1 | TGTGCCAGCAGCTTAAGCGGGAGGGCCCAGGGGATCGCCGCGAATGAGCAGTTCTTC | CASSLSGRAQGIAANEQFF
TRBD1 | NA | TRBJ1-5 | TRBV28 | TGTGCCAGCAGGTCGGGACAGGGGACTCAGCCCCAGCATTTT | CASRSGQGTQPQHF
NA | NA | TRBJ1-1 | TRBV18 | TGTGCCAGCTCACCGGCCAGGCAGAACACTGAAGCTTTCTTT | CASSPARQNTEAFF
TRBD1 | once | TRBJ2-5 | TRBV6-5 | TGTGCCAGCAGTTACTTGGACAGGGTCAACCAAGAGACCCAGTACTTC | CASSYLDRVNQETQYF
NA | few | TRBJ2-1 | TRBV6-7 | TGTGCCAGCAGTTACTCGATAATCTGGCTACAGGTTATCTCCTACAATGAGCAGTTCTTC | CASSYSIIWLQVISYNEQFF
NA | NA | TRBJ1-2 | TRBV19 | TGTGCCAGTATGGCCCGGACAAGGCAAAAACCCACCTTCTATGGCTACACCTTC | CASMARTRQKPTFYGYTF
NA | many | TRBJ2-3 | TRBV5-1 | TGCGCCAGCTCTGGGGGAGAAACCACAGATACGCAGTATTTT | CASSGGETTDTQYF
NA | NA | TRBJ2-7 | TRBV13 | TGTGCCAGCAGCCTCCATGGGGAGCAGTACTTC | CASSLHGEQYF
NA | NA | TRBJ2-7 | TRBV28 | TGTGCCAGCAGTTTCTCCACTGGGACCTACGAGCAGTACTTC | CASSFSTGTYEQYF
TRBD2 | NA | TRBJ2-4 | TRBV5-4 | TGTGCCAGCAGCTCGGGGGGAGGGATAGCCAAAAACATTCAGTACTTC | CASSSGGGIAKNIQYF
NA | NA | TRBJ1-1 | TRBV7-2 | TGTGCCAGCAGCTTAGCGGGGGAAACTGAAGCTTTCTTT | CASSLAGETEAFF
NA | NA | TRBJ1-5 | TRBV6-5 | TGTGCCAGCAGGCGGGGGGGAAATAGCAATCAGCCCCAGCATTTT | CASRRGGNSNQPQHF
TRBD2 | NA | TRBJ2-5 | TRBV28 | TGTGCCAGCAGTCTCTCGACTAGCGGGAGTGGAAAGACCCAGTACTTC | CASSLSTSGSGKTQYF
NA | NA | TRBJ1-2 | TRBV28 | TGTGCCAGCGGCCTCGATGGGGGCTACACCTTC | CASGLDGGYTF
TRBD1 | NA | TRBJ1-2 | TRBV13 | TGTGCCAGCAGCACCAGGGGGTCCTATGGCTACACCTTC | CASSTRGSYGYTF
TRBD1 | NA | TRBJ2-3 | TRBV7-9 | TGTGCCAGCAGCCCGGGACAGGGATCAGATACGCAGTATTTT | CASSPGQGSDTQYF
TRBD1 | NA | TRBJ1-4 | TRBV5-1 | TGCGCCAGCAGCTTGGGGGGACAGGGGGCCCGTGAAAAACTGTTTTTT | CASSLGGQGAREKLFF
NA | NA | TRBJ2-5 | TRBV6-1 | TGTGCCAGCAGCCTAAATTCAGGGCAGGGTGAGACCCAGTACTTC | CASSLNSGQGETQYF
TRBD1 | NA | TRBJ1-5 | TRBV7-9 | TGTGCCAGCAGCACCGCTGACAGGGATTTCCAGCCCCAGCATTTT | CASSTADRDFQPQHF
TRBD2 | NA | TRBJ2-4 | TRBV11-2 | TGTGCCAGCAGCTTAGGACCCCGGCGGGAGGAAAACATTCAGTACTTC | CASSLGPRREENIQYF
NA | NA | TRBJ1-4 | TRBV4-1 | TGCGCCAGCAGCCCCCGGGACATAGGTCATGAAAAACTGTTTTTT | CASSPRDIGHEKLFF
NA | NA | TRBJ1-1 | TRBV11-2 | TGTGCCAGCAGCCCACTATCCGGACAGTTTAACACTGAAGCTTTCTTT | CASSPLSGQFNTEAFF
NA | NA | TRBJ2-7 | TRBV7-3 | TGTGCCAGCAGCCCGACGCGAGAGTCCTACGAGCAGTACTTC | CASSPTRESYEQYF
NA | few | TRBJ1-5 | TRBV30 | TGTGCCTGGAGTGTACTAGCTTATAGGGATCAGCCCCAGCATTTT | CAWSVLAYRDQPQHF
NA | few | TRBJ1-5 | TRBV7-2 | TGTGCCAGCAGCTTTAGTGCGGGAAGCAATCAGCCCCAGCATTTT | CASSFSAGSNQPQHF